The clone carrying this TCR beta chain has only one observation. Its antigen is currently unknown. The investigators sampled blood at baseline, at cycle 4 day 1, and at cycle 7 day 1. The entry originates in a study of OX40 agonist ivuxolimab in advanced cancers. Across the study: Aged roughly 23 to 79 with a mean of approximately 57 years, they were around 83% male. Prior therapy, whether anti-PD-1, anti-PD-L1 or anti-CTLA-4, was allowed, and approximately 40% had some.

Using immunoSEQ multiplex PCR, the repertoire was profiled, and TCRdb retains in-frame clones only, with some absent. The sample lists tens of thousands of clones; 80% were seen once. Overall study results and limits: Dose levels from 0.1 to 3.0 mg/kg saw CD4+ and CD8+ blood T cells expand clonally by week 6.

From germline, CDR1 is SGHDT and CDR2 YYEEEE. Trimming cost V 4 bases and J 5 bases; bases outside gene matches: 8. The CDR3 sequence is 15 residues long. Sequencing was performed on CD4+ or CD8+ T cells sorted from blood, taken in a trial of the OX40 agonist ivuxolimab. The J gene is TRBJ2-2, the V gene TRBV5-6; 7 positions match TRBD1. This clonotype was obtained from an adult with an advanced solid tumor such as melanoma, head and neck, liver or kidney cancer. The CDR3 loop is CASSPGTEETGELFF. The CDR3 bases are TGTGCCAGCAGCCCCGGGACAGAAGAAACCGGGGAGCTGTTTTTT.